Described below is a single T cell receptor (beta chain) sequence and its context. Germline CDR1 reads SNHLY; CDR2 reads FYNNEI. The CDR3 has 17 amino acids. V dropped 1 base and J dropped 2; count of bases not matched to a gene: 9. As originally analysed: Reference gene primer amplification yielded estimated nucleated cell counts. TCRdb's table, derived via immunoSEQ multiplex PCR, lists solely in-frame clones and lacks some. The D gene and trimming were derived from the DNA, and the V and J assignments and clone size from that table. The repertoire holds roughly 190,000 clones, with about four fifths as singletons. The record originates from a study of blood T cell repertoires in COVID-19.

The receptor was isolated from a man aged 50 or older with active or convalescent COVID-19. Material: peripheral blood. V and J are TRBV2 and TRBJ1-1; the match to TRBD1 covers 8 bases. For the CDR3, the DNA is TGTGCCAGCAGTGAAGTCCAGGGGGCGGCTTCCAACACTGAAGCTTTCTTT. This sequence encodes CASSEVQGAASNTEAFF.